This T cell receptor (beta chain) originates from a study of OX40 agonist ivuxolimab in advanced cancers. About the study: Every patient in dose escalation had hepatocellular carcinoma, melanoma, renal cell or head and neck cancer.

As to this clone: Its antigen is unknown.

Blood sampling was done at baseline, cycle 4 day 1, and cycle 7 day 1. TCRdb's copy holds only in-frame clones and misses some; the assay was immunoSEQ multiplex PCR. The sample shows roughly 51,000 clones, roughly 84% of them seen only once. The CDR3 loop spans 15 amino acids. Germline CDR1 MNHNS, CDR2 SASEGT. V was pared by 2 bases and J by 2 bases, with 13 bases between. The study's findings and limits: Partial responders at 0.1-3.0 mg/kg had among the lowest clonal expansion.

The clonotype was recovered from an adult with an advanced solid tumor such as melanoma, head and neck, liver or kidney cancer. The sequencing used CD4+ or CD8+ T cells sorted from blood, collected in a trial of the OX40 agonist ivuxolimab. The rearrangement links TRBV6-1 to TRBJ2-7; D is uncertain. For the CDR3, the DNA is TGTGCCAGCAGTGAACAGCCCCCGAGACCCTACGAGCAGTACTTC. Protein: CASSEQPPRPYEQYF.